This T cell receptor (beta chain) came from a study of OX40 agonist ivuxolimab in advanced cancers. For the study in its entirety: The costimulatory receptor OX40 (CD134) was targeted by ivuxolimab, a fully human IgG2 agonistic monoclonal antibody. Peripheral TCRbeta sequencing was intended to test whether TCR sequence diversity was altered and clonal T-cell expansion was caused by ivuxolimab. A male proportion of approximately 83% and a mean age of around 60 years, ranging from roughly 23 to 85, were recorded for the dose-escalation cohort. Intravenous ivuxolimab was administered to patients every 2 weeks at six dose levels: 0.01, 0.1, 0.3, 1.5, 3 and 10 mg/kg. Prior anti-PD-1, anti-PD-L1 or anti-CTLA-4 therapy was permitted, and approximately 39% of dose-escalation patients had received checkpoint inhibitors. The monotherapy dose-escalation portion (N of about 50 patients) of the phase I ivuxolimab trial is reported in the paper. Partial responses were achieved by three dose-escalation patients, of whom one had hepatocellular carcinoma and two had cutaneous melanoma. Among the approximately 54 dose-escalation patients, 19 had hepatocellular carcinoma, about 15 melanoma, 9 renal cell carcinoma and 9 head and neck cancer.

This clone showed up just a few times. The specificity of this receptor is unknown. No quality values exist for individual bases; no much larger clone is one base distant. CDR1 and CDR2 are drawn from the germline V gene: MDHEN, SYDVKM. Inclusive of the bounding cysteine and phenylalanine, the CDR3 is 15 residues long. Kept here is only the CDR3 DNA, which spans 45 bases and is read in frame from base 1. V ends up 5 bases short and J 4 bases short, with an unmatched junction base count of 6. The trial excluded patients who had a history of autoimmune disease or who were on systemic immunosuppression. Peripheral blood for TCR sequencing was collected from all dose cohorts at baseline, on cycle 4 day 1, and on cycle 7 day 1. Samples came from an open-label, multicenter, first-in-human phase I dose-escalation trial of ivuxolimab. Adults with locally advanced or metastatic head and neck squamous cell, hepatocellular, melanoma or renal cell carcinoma were enrolled in the trial. Before TCR sequencing, CD4+ T cells and CD8+ T cells from peripheral blood were sorted into separate populations.

To sequence the TCRbeta CDR3 region, genomic DNA was isolated from the sorted cells. The immunoSEQ Assay was used for sequencing of TCRbeta CDR3 regions. Not all clones reach the TCRdb copy of this immuneACCESS table, which keeps in-frame sequences only. Checked studies attribute under half of the gap to unresolved V genes and leave the rest unexplained. The sample records 98,000 or so clones, roughly nine tenths of which are singletons. Around 2.7% of the sample comes from the top ten. Study-wide conclusions, independent of this receptor: At doses from 0.1 to 3.0 mg/kg, clonal expansion was seen in both CD4+ and CD8+ blood T cells between baseline and week 6. Low levels of normalized T-cell clonal expansion were also shown by some nonresponding patients. The antigen specificity of the clonally expanded peripheral T cells was not determined. After ivuxolimab, expanded clones were on average more numerous among CD8+ T cells than among CD4+ T cells. In the 0.1-3.0 mg/kg groups, partial responders were among the patients with the lowest normalized peripheral clonal expansion, particularly in CD8+ T cells.

The sequence joins TRBV28 to TRBJ2-2, and TRBD1 aligns with 8 junction nucleotides. This receptor was taken from an adult with an advanced solid tumor such as melanoma, head and neck, liver or kidney cancer. The sample here was CD4+ or CD8+ T cells sorted from blood, taken in a trial of the OX40 agonist ivuxolimab. The base sequence is TGTGCCAGCAGTGGACAGGGAACGTTCACCGGGGAGCTGTTTTTT. Its amino acids are CASSGQGTFTGELFF.